The rows below give T cell receptor beta chains drawn from one sample of a study of blood T cell repertoires in COVID-19. Clones were sequenced by immunoSEQ multiplex PCR, and TCRdb holds only the in-frame ones, with some missing. This sample has about 430,000 clones, with roughly 90% found just once. Specimen: peripheral blood. These TCRs come from a man aged 18 to 35 with COVID-19, enrolled during active disease. The CDR3 runs from the conserved cysteine through the conserved F or W. D genes are given only for firm matches. Clone size is shown for a subset of rows, as once, few, many or a class of expanded clone.

clone_size: -; d_call: -; j_call: TRBJ2-1; v_call: TRBV5-1; cdr3_nt: TGCGCCAGCAGCTTAGAAACTCATAGCTCCTACAATGAGCAGTTCTTC; cdr3_aa: CASSLETHSSYNEQFF
clone_size: once; d_call: -; j_call: TRBJ1-1; v_call: TRBV6-4; cdr3_nt: TGTGCCAGCAGTGAGGACGGGGGGATGAACACTGAAGCTTTCTTT; cdr3_aa: CASSEDGGMNTEAFF
clone_size: -; d_call: -; j_call: TRBJ2-1; v_call: TRBV5-1; cdr3_nt: TGCGCCAGCAGCTTGAATGGCCTAAGCGGCTACGGTGAGCAGTTCTTC; cdr3_aa: CASSLNGLSGYGEQFF
clone_size: -; d_call: TRBD2; j_call: TRBJ2-7; v_call: TRBV3-1/TRBV3-2; cdr3_nt: TGTGCCAGCAGCCCGTACTCCAAACTAGCGGGAGGGTACGAGCAGTACTTC; cdr3_aa: CASSPYSKLAGGYEQYF
clone_size: -; d_call: -; j_call: TRBJ2-6; v_call: TRBV2; cdr3_nt: TGTGCCAGCAGTGTGGAGTCTGGGGCCAACGTCCTGACTTTC; cdr3_aa: CASSVESGANVLTF
clone_size: -; d_call: -; j_call: TRBJ2-7; v_call: TRBV11-3; cdr3_nt: TGTGCCAGCAGTCTTATAACCGGGAGCAGCTACGAGCAGTACTTC; cdr3_aa: CASSLITGSSYEQYF
clone_size: -; d_call: -; j_call: TRBJ2-7; v_call: TRBV7-9; cdr3_nt: TGTGCCAGCAGCTTGGGGGGTGGCGAGCAGTACTTC; cdr3_aa: CASSLGGGEQYF
clone_size: -; d_call: -; j_call: TRBJ2-3; v_call: TRBV2; cdr3_nt: TGTGCCAGCAGTGGCGGGGCGGGCACAGATACGCAGTATTTT; cdr3_aa: CASSGGAGTDTQYF
clone_size: -; d_call: -; j_call: TRBJ1-4; v_call: TRBV5-4; cdr3_nt: TGTGCCAGCAGCTTGCTAGGGAGTAATGAAAAACTGTTTTTT; cdr3_aa: CASSLLGSNEKLFF
clone_size: -; d_call: TRBD1; j_call: TRBJ2-2; v_call: TRBV11-3; cdr3_nt: TGTGCCAGCAGCTCAGCCCTGACAGGGGCTCCCACCGGGGAGCTGTTTTTT; cdr3_aa: CASSSALTGAPTGELFF
clone_size: -; d_call: TRBD1; j_call: TRBJ2-3; v_call: TRBV2; cdr3_nt: TGTGCCAGCACAAAGACAGGGGGAAGCACAGATACGCAGTATTTT; cdr3_aa: CASTKTGGSTDTQYF
clone_size: -; d_call: -; j_call: TRBJ1-6; v_call: TRBV6-5; cdr3_nt: TGTGCCAGCAGCCCAGGGGCAAACAATTCACCCCTCCACTTT; cdr3_aa: CASSPGANNSPLHF
clone_size: -; d_call: TRBD1; j_call: TRBJ2-7; v_call: TRBV3-1/TRBV3-2; cdr3_nt: TGTGCCAGCAGCTACGGACAGGGAGTGGGGGAGCAGTACTTC; cdr3_aa: CASSYGQGVGEQYF
clone_size: -; d_call: -; j_call: TRBJ2-3; v_call: TRBV5-6; cdr3_nt: TGTGCCAGCAGCCTCGGGACAATTACAGATACGCAGTATTTT; cdr3_aa: CASSLGTITDTQYF
clone_size: -; d_call: TRBD2; j_call: TRBJ2-1; v_call: TRBV11-3; cdr3_nt: TGTGCCAGCAGCCTACGACCGAGCGGGGGGTTATCCTACAATGAGCAGTTCTTC; cdr3_aa: CASSLRPSGGLSYNEQFF
clone_size: -; d_call: -; j_call: TRBJ2-3; v_call: TRBV2; cdr3_nt: TGTGCCAGCAGGACTCGCACAGATACGCAGTATTTT; cdr3_aa: CASRTRTDTQYF
clone_size: -; d_call: TRBD2; j_call: TRBJ2-1; v_call: TRBV18; cdr3_nt: TGTGCCAGCTCACACCGGACTAGTAAGGACAATGAGCAGTTCTTC; cdr3_aa: CASSHRTSKDNEQFF
clone_size: -; d_call: -; j_call: TRBJ1-2; v_call: TRBV10-3; cdr3_nt: TGTGCCATCAGTGAGGGTCTTAACTCTGGCTACACCTTC; cdr3_aa: CAISEGLNSGYTF
clone_size: -; d_call: -; j_call: TRBJ2-2; v_call: TRBV5-1; cdr3_nt: TGCGCCAGCAGCTTGGAACTAGACCTCACCGGGGAGCTGTTTTTT; cdr3_aa: CASSLELDLTGELFF
clone_size: few; d_call: TRBD1; j_call: TRBJ1-3; v_call: TRBV18; cdr3_nt: TGTGCCAGCTCACCGAGGGGGCCGGGGACTGGAAACACCATATATTTT; cdr3_aa: CASSPRGPGTGNTIYF
clone_size: -; d_call: -; j_call: TRBJ2-1; v_call: TRBV19; cdr3_nt: TGTGCCAGTAGTATAGACCCTAGCGTGATAACCTACAATGAGCAGTTCTTC; cdr3_aa: CASSIDPSVITYNEQFF
clone_size: -; d_call: TRBD2; j_call: TRBJ2-7; v_call: TRBV15; cdr3_nt: TGTGCCACCAGTAGGACTAGCGGGGAGTACGAGCAGTACTTC; cdr3_aa: CATSRTSGEYEQYF
clone_size: -; d_call: TRBD1; j_call: TRBJ2-7; v_call: TRBV2; cdr3_nt: TGTGCCAGCATGGACAGGGATGACGAGCAGTACTTC; cdr3_aa: CASMDRDDEQYF
clone_size: few; d_call: -; j_call: TRBJ1-5; v_call: TRBV19; cdr3_nt: TGTGCCAGTAGTATAGATGGGGGGTGGAGAGGTAGCAATCAGCCCCAGCATTTT; cdr3_aa: CASSIDGGWRGSNQPQHF
clone_size: -; d_call: -; j_call: TRBJ1-5; v_call: TRBV28; cdr3_nt: TGTGCCAGCGTCCCGACAGACACCCCGTATAGCAATCAGCCCCAGCATTTT; cdr3_aa: CASVPTDTPYSNQPQHF
clone_size: -; d_call: -; j_call: TRBJ1-2; v_call: TRBV7-9; cdr3_nt: TGTGCCAGCAGCCTTCCGGGAAACTATGGCTACACCTTC; cdr3_aa: CASSLPGNYGYTF
clone_size: -; d_call: -; j_call: TRBJ2-1; v_call: TRBV6-1; cdr3_nt: TGTGCCAGCAGTGAAGCGCGTGAATGGGGGGATGAGCAGTTCTTC; cdr3_aa: CASSEAREWGDEQFF
clone_size: -; d_call: -; j_call: TRBJ2-1; v_call: TRBV13; cdr3_nt: TGTGCCAGCAGCTCGTTGAGGGCAACCATGGAGCAGTTCTTC; cdr3_aa: CASSSLRATMEQFF
clone_size: -; d_call: -; j_call: TRBJ2-2; v_call: TRBV7-9; cdr3_nt: TGTGCCAGCAGCTTAGCTTCCCTAGCGCGGCCCGGGGAGCTGTTTTTT; cdr3_aa: CASSLASLARPGELFF
clone_size: -; d_call: TRBD2; j_call: TRBJ2-1; v_call: TRBV18; cdr3_nt: TGTGCCAGCTCACAGAGCGGAGCGGGGGGATTCAATGAGCAGTTCTTC; cdr3_aa: CASSQSGAGGFNEQFF
clone_size: -; d_call: -; j_call: TRBJ1-1; v_call: TRBV14; cdr3_nt: TGTGCCAGCTGCCACTTATACACTGAAGCTTTCTTT; cdr3_aa: CASCHLYTEAFF
clone_size: -; d_call: -; j_call: TRBJ1-6; v_call: TRBV5-1; cdr3_nt: TGCGCCAGCAGCTTGGTCGTGGCGGGGACTAATTCACCCCTCCACTTT; cdr3_aa: CASSLVVAGTNSPLHF
clone_size: -; d_call: TRBD2; j_call: TRBJ2-3; v_call: TRBV9; cdr3_nt: TGTGCCAGCAGCGCCGCGGGCGGGAGTTCCACAGATACGCAGTATTTT; cdr3_aa: CASSAAGGSSTDTQYF
clone_size: once; d_call: -; j_call: TRBJ1-5; v_call: TRBV7-8; cdr3_nt: TGTGCCAGCAGCTTAGCCCAGGGGTTGTTCAATCAGCCCCAGCATTTT; cdr3_aa: CASSLAQGLFNQPQHF
clone_size: -; d_call: TRBD1; j_call: TRBJ2-7; v_call: TRBV19; cdr3_nt: TGTGCCAGTAGTGCATCCGGGACAGGTGCATCCTACGAGCAGTACTTC; cdr3_aa: CASSASGTGASYEQYF
clone_size: -; d_call: TRBD1; j_call: TRBJ1-1; v_call: TRBV9; cdr3_nt: TGTGCCAGCAGCTTCCGGACAGGGAGTGAAGCTTTCTTT; cdr3_aa: CASSFRTGSEAFF
clone_size: -; d_call: TRBD2; j_call: TRBJ2-1; v_call: TRBV24-1; cdr3_nt: TGTGCCACCAGTGATACTAGGACTAGCACCTACAATGAGCAGTTCTTC; cdr3_aa: CATSDTRTSTYNEQFF
clone_size: once; d_call: TRBD1; j_call: TRBJ1-1; v_call: TRBV30; cdr3_nt: TGTGCCTGGAGTGGGGGACAGCATCACACTGAAGCTTTCTTT; cdr3_aa: CAWSGGQHHTEAFF
clone_size: -; d_call: TRBD2; j_call: TRBJ2-6; v_call: TRBV18; cdr3_nt: TGTGCCAGCTCCCGTAGCGGGAGGGCCTCGTCTGGGGCCAACGTCCTGACTTTC; cdr3_aa: CASSRSGRASSGANVLTF
clone_size: -; d_call: -; j_call: TRBJ2-3; v_call: TRBV30; cdr3_nt: TGTGCCTGGAGTAAGAGGAGAGCAGATACGCAGTATTTT; cdr3_aa: CAWSKRRADTQYF
clone_size: -; d_call: TRBD1; j_call: TRBJ1-6; v_call: TRBV19; cdr3_nt: TGTGCCAGTAGTTTCAGGACAGGGGAGCATAATTCACCCCTCCACTTT; cdr3_aa: CASSFRTGEHNSPLHF
clone_size: -; d_call: TRBD2; j_call: TRBJ2-1; v_call: TRBV7-8; cdr3_nt: TGTGCCAGCAGCCTGGGACTAGCGGTGGGGAGCTCCTACAATGAGCAGTTCTTC; cdr3_aa: CASSLGLAVGSSYNEQFF
clone_size: once; d_call: -; j_call: TRBJ1-1; v_call: TRBV7-2; cdr3_nt: TGTGCCAGCAGCACACAAACAGGGAGGAACACTGAAGCTTTCTTT; cdr3_aa: CASSTQTGRNTEAFF
clone_size: many; d_call: TRBD2; j_call: TRBJ2-5; v_call: TRBV6-6; cdr3_nt: TGTGCCAGCAGTCGGGGGACTAGCGGGAGGGCCGACCAAGAGACCCAGTACTTC; cdr3_aa: CASSRGTSGRADQETQYF
clone_size: -; d_call: -; j_call: TRBJ2-7; v_call: TRBV15; cdr3_nt: TGTGCCACCAGCAGAGATTTGCGCGAGCAGTACTTC; cdr3_aa: CATSRDLREQYF
clone_size: -; d_call: TRBD1; j_call: TRBJ1-6; v_call: TRBV19; cdr3_nt: TGTGCCAGTAGTTTACAGGGGAGTAATTCACCCCTCCACTTT; cdr3_aa: CASSLQGSNSPLHF
clone_size: -; d_call: -; j_call: TRBJ1-5; v_call: TRBV28; cdr3_nt: TGTGCCAGCAGCCCAACAGCGGGTCAGCCCCAGCATTTT; cdr3_aa: CASSPTAGQPQHF
clone_size: few; d_call: TRBD2; j_call: TRBJ2-7; v_call: TRBV30; cdr3_nt: TGTGCCTGGAGTGGGGGGCTACTAGCGGGTTACGAGCAGTACTTC; cdr3_aa: CAWSGGLLAGYEQYF
clone_size: -; d_call: TRBD1; j_call: TRBJ1-3; v_call: TRBV7-3; cdr3_nt: TGTGCCAGCAGCCTCAGGGGGACTCCGGGGAACACCATATATTTT; cdr3_aa: CASSLRGTPGNTIYF
clone_size: -; d_call: -; j_call: TRBJ2-7; v_call: TRBV18; cdr3_nt: TGTGCCAGCTCAGAGATACGACAGGACCGGCAGTACTTC; cdr3_aa: CASSEIRQDRQYF
clone_size: -; d_call: TRBD2; j_call: TRBJ2-7; v_call: TRBV4-1; cdr3_nt: TGCGCCAGCAGCCAAGATAGCGGGAGGGCCTTCTACGAGCAGTACTTC; cdr3_aa: CASSQDSGRAFYEQYF
clone_size: few; d_call: TRBD1; j_call: TRBJ1-6; v_call: TRBV25-1; cdr3_nt: TGTGCCAGCAGTGATTCAGGGGGCCCTTATAATTCACCCCTCCACTTT; cdr3_aa: CASSDSGGPYNSPLHF
clone_size: -; d_call: TRBD2; j_call: TRBJ2-7; v_call: TRBV7-9; cdr3_nt: TGTGCCAGCAGCTTAGTCTCTAGCGGGAACTACGAGCAGTACTTC; cdr3_aa: CASSLVSSGNYEQYF
clone_size: -; d_call: -; j_call: TRBJ2-2; v_call: TRBV5-4; cdr3_nt: TGTGCCAGCAGCTTACCCCCTGGGGGGACGGGAAACGGGGAGCTGTTTTTT; cdr3_aa: CASSLPPGGTGNGELFF
clone_size: -; d_call: TRBD1; j_call: TRBJ1-4; v_call: TRBV11-3; cdr3_nt: TGTGCCAGCAGTTGGACAGGGGGCGAAAAACTGTTTTTT; cdr3_aa: CASSWTGGEKLFF